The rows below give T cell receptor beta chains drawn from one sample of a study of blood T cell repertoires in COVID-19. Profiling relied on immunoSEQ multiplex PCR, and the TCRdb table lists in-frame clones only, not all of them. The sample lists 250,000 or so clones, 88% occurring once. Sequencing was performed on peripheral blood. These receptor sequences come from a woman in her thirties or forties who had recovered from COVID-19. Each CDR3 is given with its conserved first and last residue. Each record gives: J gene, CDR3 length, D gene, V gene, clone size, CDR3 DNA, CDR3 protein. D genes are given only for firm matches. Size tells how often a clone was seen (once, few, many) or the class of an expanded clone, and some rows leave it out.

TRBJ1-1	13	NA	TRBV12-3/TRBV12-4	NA	TGTGCCACCCAGGGACTGGGGAACACTGAAGCTTTCTTT	CATQGLGNTEAFF
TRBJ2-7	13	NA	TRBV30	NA	TGTGCCTGGAGTCGGTACAGAGAGGGCGAGCAGTACTTC	CAWSRYREGEQYF
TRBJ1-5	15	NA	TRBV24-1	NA	TGTGCCACCAGTGATCCCCGGGGGGGGAATCAGCCCCAGCATTTT	CATSDPRGGNQPQHF
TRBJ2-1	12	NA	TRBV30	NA	TGTGCCTGGAGCGGGGGCTACAATGAGCAGTTCTTC	CAWSGGYNEQFF
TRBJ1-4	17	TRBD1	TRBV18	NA	TGTGCCAGCTCACCCGGGACAGGGGGCTATGTGGATGAAAAACTGTTTTTT	CASSPGTGGYVDEKLFF
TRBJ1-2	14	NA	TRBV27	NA	TGTGCCAGCACCCCCGGACTCTTCGGCTATGGCTACACCTTC	CASTPGLFGYGYTF
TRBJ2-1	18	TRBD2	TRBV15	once	TGTGCCACCAGCAGAGAGGGACTAGCGGCGATCTCCTACAATGAGCAGTTCTTC	CATSREGLAAISYNEQFF
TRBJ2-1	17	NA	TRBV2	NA	TGTGCCAGCAAGGGAGACGGCGGGGGCAGCTCCTACAATGAGCAGTTCTTC	CASKGDGGGSSYNEQFF
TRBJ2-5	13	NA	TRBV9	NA	TGTGCCAGCAGCAGAGGCGGGGCGCAGACCCAGTACTTC	CASSRGGAQTQYF
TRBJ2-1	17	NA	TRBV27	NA	TGTGCCAGCAGCCCACGCCAACAGGGTTTGACCTACAATGAGCAGTTCTTC	CASSPRQQGLTYNEQFF
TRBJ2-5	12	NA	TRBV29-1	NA	TGCAGCGTTGCCCAGGGGTGGGAGACCCAGTACTTC	CSVAQGWETQYF
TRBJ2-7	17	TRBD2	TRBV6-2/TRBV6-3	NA	TGTGCCAGCAGTTCTCGGGCTAGCGGACCGAGCTCCTACGAGCAGTACTTC	CASSSRASGPSSYEQYF
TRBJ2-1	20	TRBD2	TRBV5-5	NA	TGTGCCAGCAGCCCCACTACACCGGGACTAGCTATCAACTCCTACAATGAGCAGTTCTTC	CASSPTTPGLAINSYNEQFF
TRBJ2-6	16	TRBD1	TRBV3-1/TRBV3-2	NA	TGTGCCAGCAGCCTCGACAGGGGGGCTGGGGCCAACGTCCTGACTTTC	CASSLDRGAGANVLTF
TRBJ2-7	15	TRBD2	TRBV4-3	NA	TGCGCCAGCAGCCAAGAGGTAGCGGGAAATTACGAGCAGTACTTC	CASSQEVAGNYEQYF
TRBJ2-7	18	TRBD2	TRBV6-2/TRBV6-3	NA	TGTGCCAGCAGTTCCCCCTCCTCGACTAGCGGGAGGCCTTACGAGCAGTACTTC	CASSSPSSTSGRPYEQYF
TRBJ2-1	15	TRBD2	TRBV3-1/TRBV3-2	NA	TGTGCCAGCAGCCAACTAGCGGGAGGTTACAATGAGCAGTTCTTC	CASSQLAGGYNEQFF
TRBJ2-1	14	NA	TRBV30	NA	TGTGCCTGGAGTCGGGCGGGTCCCTACAATGAGCAGTTCTTC	CAWSRAGPYNEQFF
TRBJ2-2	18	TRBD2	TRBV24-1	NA	TGTGCCACCAGTGATCCACGGGGCGGGAGGGCTCGCACCGGGGAGCTGTTTTTT	CATSDPRGGRARTGELFF
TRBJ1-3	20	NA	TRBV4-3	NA	TGCGCCAGCAGCCGCGAGGGATTTTGGACTCGTTGGGGTGCTGGAAACACCATATATTTT	CASSREGFWTRWGAGNTIYF
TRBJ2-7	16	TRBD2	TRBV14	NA	TGTGCCAGCAGCCGACTAGCGGGAGGGCCTTCCTACGAGCAGTACTTC	CASSRLAGGPSYEQYF
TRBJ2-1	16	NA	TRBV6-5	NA	TGTGCCAGCAGTTACGGAGGCGCTAAGGTCAGCTATGAGCAGTTCTTC	CASSYGGAKVSYEQFF
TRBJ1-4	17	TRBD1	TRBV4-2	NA	TGTGCCAGCAGCCGACAGGGAGGTAGGGCAACTAATGAAAAACTGTTTTTT	CASSRQGGRATNEKLFF
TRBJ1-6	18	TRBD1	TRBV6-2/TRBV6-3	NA	TGTGCCAGCAGTTACTCGTGGACAGGGAGCTCCTATAATTCACCCCTCCACTTT	CASSYSWTGSSYNSPLHF
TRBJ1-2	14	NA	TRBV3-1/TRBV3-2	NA	TGTGCCAGCAGCCCCAGGGGAGGGCCGGGTGGCTACACCTTC	CASSPRGGPGGYTF
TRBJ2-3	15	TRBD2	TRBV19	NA	TGTGCCAGTAGTATTGCTAGCGGGAGGGCAGATACGCAGTATTTT	CASSIASGRADTQYF
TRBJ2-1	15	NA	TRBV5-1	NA	TGCGCCAGCAGCCCCTCCGGGAGCTCCTACAATGAGCAGTTCTTC	CASSPSGSSYNEQFF
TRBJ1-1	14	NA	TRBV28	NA	TGTGCCAGCAGTTTACCGGGAGGGAACACTGAAGCTTTCTTT	CASSLPGGNTEAFF
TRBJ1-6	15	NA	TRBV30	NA	TGTGCCTGGAGTGGGGGGGGGCAGCTAAATTCACCCCTCCACTTT	CAWSGGGQLNSPLHF
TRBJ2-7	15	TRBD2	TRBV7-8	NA	TGTGCCAGCAGCTCCCGGACTAGCGGGGGGGACGAGCAGTACTTC	CASSSRTSGGDEQYF
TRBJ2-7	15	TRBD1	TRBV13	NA	TGTGCCAGCAGCTTAAGCGGGACAGGGGGCCACGAGCAGTACTTC	CASSLSGTGGHEQYF
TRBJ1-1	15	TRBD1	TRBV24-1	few	TGTGCCACCAGCAGACAGGGGGCTGGAGGCACTGAAGCTTTCTTT	CATSRQGAGGTEAFF
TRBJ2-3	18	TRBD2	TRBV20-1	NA	TGCAGTGCTAGTAGGGGACTAGCGGGAGGGCCGTCGGGAGATACGCAGTATTTT	CSASRGLAGGPSGDTQYF
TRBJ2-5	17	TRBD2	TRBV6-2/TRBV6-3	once	TGTGCCAGCAGTTACACCAGCGGGAGATTGTGGGAAGAGACCCAGTACTTC	CASSYTSGRLWEETQYF
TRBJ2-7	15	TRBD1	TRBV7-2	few	TGTGCCAGCAGCTCCCGGACAGGGGCCTCCTACGAGCAGTACTTC	CASSSRTGASYEQYF
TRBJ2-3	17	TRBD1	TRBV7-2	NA	TGTGCCAGCAGCTTGGGACAGGGGGCGCGGGCCACAGATACGCAGTATTTT	CASSLGQGARATDTQYF
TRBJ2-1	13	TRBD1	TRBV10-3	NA	TGTGCCGCAACAGGGGTGAACTACAATGAGCAGTTCTTC	CAATGVNYNEQFF
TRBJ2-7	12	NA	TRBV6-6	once	TGTGCCAGCAGTCCCGGGTCCTACGAGCAGTACTTC	CASSPGSYEQYF
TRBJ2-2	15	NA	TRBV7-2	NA	TGTGCCAGCAGCTTAGCCCAACGGGGAACCGGGGAGCTGTTTTTT	CASSLAQRGTGELFF
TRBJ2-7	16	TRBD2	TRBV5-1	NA	TGCGCCAGCAGCCCGGGTGTAGGCGGGAGTTCTTACGAGCAGTACTTC	CASSPGVGGSSYEQYF
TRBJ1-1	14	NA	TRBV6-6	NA	TGTGCCAGCAGGCTACAGCCCATGAACACTGAAGCTTTCTTT	CASRLQPMNTEAFF
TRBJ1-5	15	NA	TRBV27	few	TGTGCCAGCGGATTGGGAGGGTATAGCAATCAGCCCCAGCATTTT	CASGLGGYSNQPQHF
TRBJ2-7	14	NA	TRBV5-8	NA	TGTGCCAGCAGCCACGGGATCCCCGGGATGGCGCAGTACTTC	CASSHGIPGMAQYF
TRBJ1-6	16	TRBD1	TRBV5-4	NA	TGTGCCAGCAGCCTCGACAGGGGGCGGAATAATTCACCCCTCCACTTT	CASSLDRGRNNSPLHF